This TCR beta chain emerged from a study of blood T cell repertoires in COVID-19. The CDR3 contains 14 residues. Germline loops: CDR1 LGHDT, CDR2 YNNKEL (reference sequence). V trimming: 6 bases; J trimming: 9 bases; junction bases outside the gene matches: 10. Method: immunoSEQ multiplex PCR; TCRdb's copy keeps in-frame clones and lacks some. The sample carries roughly 330,000 clones, approximately 84% recorded once. Living in 24 US areas, the participants were between 18 and 89 years of age. Assignments of participants to cohorts depended upon their own reported clinical history. Each recovered donor of Cohort 3 presented with two negative PCRs, clearance, or symptom resolution.

Sequencing was carried out using PBMCs or T cells enriched from blood (not recorded which). This TCR derives from a woman aged 18 to 35 who had recovered from COVID-19. The gene calls are TRBV3-1 (or the pseudogene TRBV3-2) and TRBJ2-1, with 8 bases lining up with TRBD2. The CDR3 DNA is TGTGCCAGCAGGGACAGCGGGAGCGTTGTTGAGCAGTTCTTC. The encoded protein is CASRDSGSVVEQFF.